The 16 T cell receptor beta chains presented below share a single source sample, sequenced in a study of shared clonotypes between healthy human individuals. Profiling relied on immunoSEQ multiplex PCR, and the TCRdb table lists in-frame clones only, not all of them. Of 2 million to 2.5 million clones in the sample, about 92% were seen once. Naivety among CD8 cells was defined by CD45RO negativity and positive CCR7 selection, thereby excluding terminally differentiated effector memory CD45RA+ cells. Sequenced input: naive CD8+ T cells from PBMCs. These receptors originate from a man younger than 30 in good health. Some clones in this sample may be carry-over from other donors' samples.

V is TRBV18 and J is TRBJ2-7; D may be TRBD1 or TRBD2 (5 bases each). The CDR3 consists of 16 residues. V was cut by 4 bases and J by 3 bases, with 19 bases left in between. Germline V lookup: CDR1 KGHSH, CDR2 LQKENI. CDR3 bases: TGTGCCAGCTCACGGACACGTCGCGAGGGCTACTACGAGCAGTACTTC. Its protein product is CASSRTRREGYYEQYF.

This rearrangement joins TRBV5-1 to TRBJ2-2, with 7 bases fitting TRBD1. Trimming took 1 base from V and 5 from J; bases not matched to a gene: 14. The CDR3 has 18 amino acids. CDR1 and CDR2 (germline): SGHRS, YFSETQ. The CDR3 sequence: CASSLTSRQGRGTGELFF. CDR3 bases: TGCGCCAGCAGCTTGACTTCCAGACAGGGTAGAGGGACCGGGGAGCTGTTTTTT.

Note on this clone: Compared with germline, one end of the junction differs, possibly owing to a read error. The J gene is TRBJ2-7, the V gene TRBV7-2; 7 nucleotides align to TRBD1. The CDR3 runs to 16 residues. Per germline, CDR1 SGHTA and CDR2 FQGNSA. CDR3 nucleotides: TGTGCCAGCAGCTCTTGGGGACAGCCAAGCTCCCACGAGCAGTACTTC. It yields the protein CASSSWGQPSSHEQYF.

CDR3 in amino acids: CASSAGLKWTEAFF. CDR3 bases: TGTGCCAGCAGCGCTGGGTTGAAGTGGACTGAAGCTTTCTTT. This rearrangement joins TRBV9 to TRBJ1-1; D gene ambiguous. The CDR3 is made up of 14 amino acids. In germline, CDR1 is SGDLS, CDR2 YYNGEE. Trimming removed 3 bases at V and 5 bases at J, with 14 bases between.

The chain is built from TRBV2 and TRBJ2-7; the match to TRBD2 covers 9 bases. CDR3 size: 16 residues. V lost 5 bases, J lost 0 bases, and 8 bases stayed unmatched. CDR1 is SNHLY, CDR2 FYNNEI, per germline. The CDR3 sequence is CASSFPSGATSYEQYF. The CDR3 DNA reads as TGTGCCAGCAGTTTCCCTAGCGGGGCGACCTCCTACGAGCAGTACTTC. The whole variable domain, filled in from reference TRBV2 and TRBJ2-7, reads EPEVTQTPSHQVTQMGQEVILRCVPISNHLYFYWYRQILGQKVEFLVSFYNNEISEKSEIFDDQFSVERPDGSNFTLKIRSTKLEDSAMYFCASSFPSGATSYEQYFGPGTRLTVT.

V and J are TRBV13 and TRBJ2-1; TRBD2 matches 7 bases. This CDR3 has 15 amino acids. The V gene end was trimmed by 3 bases and the J gene end by 4 bases; junction bases not matched to a gene: 6. Germline V gene lookup returns CDR1 PRHDT and CDR2 FYEKMQ (reference sequence). The CDR3, as DNA: TGTGCCAGCAGCTTGGGGAGGGACCTATACAATGAGCAGTTCTTC. Protein sequence: CASSLGRDLYNEQFF.

The chain combines TRBV7-9 with TRBJ2-3; 9 positions agree with TRBD1. Germline V gene data show CDR1 as SEHNR and CDR2 as FQNEAQ (reference sequence). The junction had 7 bases not matched to a gene; V was cut back by 1 base and J by 2 bases. This CDR3 comprises 17 residues. CDR3 loop: CASSLVWRTGDTDTQYF. In nucleotides, the CDR3 is TGTGCCAGCAGCTTAGTGTGGAGGACAGGGGACACAGATACGCAGTATTTT.

This chain joins TRBV15 and TRBJ1-1; D is perhaps TRBD1 (5 bases). This CDR3 contains 14 residues. V was trimmed by 2 bases and J by 6 bases, leaving 13 bases between them. CDR1 is LNHNV and CDR2 is YYDKDF in the germline V gene (reference sequence). In DNA form, the CDR3 reads TGTGCCACCAGCAGAAGAGGGGTGGATTCTGAAGCTTTCTTT. It encodes CATSRRGVDSEAFF.

The genes are TRBV4-2 and TRBJ2-7; D not resolved. The germline gives CDR1 LGHNA, CDR2 YNFKEQ. The CDR3 consists of 17 residues. Trimming took off 0 bases at V and 3 bases at J, with 18 bases between the two ends. CDR3 in DNA: TGTGCCAGCAGCCAAGATGATTCAGGAAACGGCTACTACGAGCAGTACTTC. Its translation is CASSQDDSGNGYYEQYF.

The chain couples TRBV27 to TRBJ2-2; D gene ambiguous. Between the trimmed V and J ends, which lost 2 bases and 8 bases, there was a span of 9 bases. This CDR3 has 13 amino acids. Looked up from germline, CDR1 is MNHEY and CDR2 is SMNVEV (reference sequence). DNA of the CDR3: TGTGCCAGCAGTTTACTCATTCCAGGGGAGCTGTTTTTT. Translating it yields CASSLLIPGELFF.

This chain connects TRBV7-8 to TRBJ1-1, with D perhaps matching TRBD1 (5 bases). The CDR3 length is 15 residues. V was trimmed by 5 bases and J by 3 bases, leaving 16 bases between them. The germline gives CDR1 SGHVS, CDR2 FQNEAQ. Written as DNA, the CDR3 is TGTGCCAGCAGCCGTGGGACGGATTTTTACACTGAAGCTTTCTTT. Encoded protein: CASSRGTDFYTEAFF.

The chain combines TRBV10-2 with TRBJ2-7, with TRBD2 identical over 9 bases. Trimming removed 4 bases from V and 4 bases from J; junction bases left unmatched: 17. The CDR3 spans 18 residues. Germline loops: CDR1 WSHSY, CDR2 SAAADI. The CDR3 DNA reads as TGCGCCAGCAGTGTAAAGGCGGGAGGGCCCGTCGGCTGGTACGAGCAGTACTTC. Translating gives CASSVKAGGPVGWYEQYF.

The rearrangement joins TRBV2 to TRBJ2-5; 8 bases are shared with TRBD1. Trimming at V came to 1 base and at J to 5 bases, leaving 6 bases not matched to a gene. The CDR3 consists of 15 residues. CDR1 and CDR2 from the germline V gene are SNHLY and FYNNEI. The CDR3 region has the DNA TGTGCCAGCAGTGAAGGGGACAGGTATACGGAGACCCAGTACTTC. Translating it yields CASSEGDRYTETQYF.

As regards this clone: This CDR3 is also generated by other DNA sequences in the sample. The genes are TRBV7-9 and TRBJ2-5; no firm D call. This CDR3 has 13 amino acids. Germline CDR1 and CDR2: SEHNR and FQNEAQ (reference sequence). V shed 1 base and J shed 4 bases, with 7 bases lying between them. The CDR3 region has the DNA TGTGCCAGCAGCTTAGGCCCATTAGAGACCCAGTACTTC. This codes for CASSLGPLETQYF.

The chain recombines TRBV7-2 with TRBJ2-7, with unresolved D. The germline gives CDR1 SGHTA, CDR2 FQGNSA. The germline V and J ends were trimmed by 7 bases and 2 bases, with 12 bases remaining between them. The CDR3 is made up of 13 amino acids. The CDR3 sequence is CASTPEPTYEQYF. The CDR3 DNA reads TGTGCCAGCACCCCCGAGCCCACCTACGAGCAGTACTTC.

The chain links TRBV11-3 to TRBJ2-3; D may be TRBD2 (6 bases). V was clipped by 1 base and J by 6 bases, with 20 bases between them. The germline V gene encodes CDR1 SGHNT and CDR2 YENEEA. The CDR3 extends over 17 amino acids. The chain's CDR3 is CASSLGTGLERSDTQYF. The CDR3 nucleotides read TGTGCCAGCAGCTTAGGTACGGGACTCGAGCGGTCCGATACGCAGTATTTT. The complete variable domain, with remaining parts taken from reference TRBV11-3 and TRBJ2-3, reads EAGVVQSPRYKIIEKKQPVAFWCNPISGHNTLYWYLQNLGQGPELLIRYENEEAVDDSQLPKDRFSAERLKGVDSTLKIQPAELGDSAVYLCASSLGTGLERSDTQYFGPGTRLTVL.